One sample yielded the 28 T cell receptor beta chains listed below, sequenced in a study of blood T cells in healthy people across ages. Next came a second PCR, run for roughly 7 to 12 cycles, which used a sample-barcoded 5' primer along with a J-beta primer mix. TCRdb reprocessed the 5' RACE reads with MiXCR, giving one entry per CDR3 protein. Counted here are hundreds of thousands of distinct CDR3 sequences, approximately 30% occurring once; the ten biggest clones make up more than 15%. Sequencing was done on a sample of blood. The origin of the receptors is a woman older than 75 in good health.

This clonotype was detected ten times or more. The rearrangement links TRBV20-1 to TRBJ2-3; TRBD2 matches 10 bases. V was pared by 6 bases and J by 2 bases, with 5 bases of the junction left unmatched. The CDR3 is 14 residues long. Germline V lookup: CDR1 DFQATT, CDR2 SNEGSKA (reference sequence). This chain's CDR3 is CSAGLAGVTDTQYF. The DNA of the CDR3 is TGCAGTGCGGGGCTAGCGGGGGTCACAGATACGCAGTATTTT.

This clonotype was recorded at least ten times. This chain links TRBV7-3 with TRBJ2-5; D may match TRBD1 or TRBD2 (6 bases each). Trimming cost V 5 bases and J 11 bases, with 18 bases left between them. In germline, CDR1 is SGHTA, CDR2 FQGTGA. The CDR3 consists of 13 residues. CDR3 DNA: TGTGCCAGCAGCCCATTGCGGGACAATGAGCAGTACTTC. Encoded protein: CASSPLRDNEQYF.

The table lists this clonotype with many counts. The rearrangement uses TRBV14 and TRBJ2-5; a possible D gene is TRBD2 (6 bases). Germline CDR1 SGHDN, CDR2 FVKESK. Trimming stripped 3 bases from V and 4 bases from J, with 9 bases between. The CDR3 covers 13 residues. This CDR3 reads CASSHPGGETQYF. Written as DNA, the CDR3 is TGTGCCAGCAGCCATCCCGGGGGAGAGACCCAGTACTTC.

This clonotype was detected only a few times. V usage is TRBV7-2 and J usage is TRBJ2-7, with D possibly TRBD1 on 5 matching bases. The germline V gene has CDR1 SGHTA and CDR2 FQGNSA. V was pared by 5 bases and J by 5 bases, with 19 bases between. The CDR3 has 15 residues. The CDR3 sequence: CASSHIERPGHEQYF. Here the CDR3 DNA reads TGTGCCAGCAGCCATATCGAGCGCCCAGGGCACGAGCAGTACTTC.

The genes are TRBV30 and TRBJ1-1; D is unclear. Germline CDR1 GTSNPN, CDR2 SVGIG (reference sequence). V lost 4 bases and J lost 8, with 11 bases in between. The CDR3 is made up of 11 amino acids. Written as DNA, the CDR3 is TGTGCCTGGACTTTTAGCTCCGAAGCTTTCTTT. Protein product: CAWTFSSEAFF.

To note about this clonotype: A much more abundant neighbour one base away suggests this may be a read error. The V gene is TRBV6-2 or TRBV6-3, the J gene TRBJ2-5; TRBD2 agrees at 8 bases. V gave up 6 bases and J gave up 11 bases; unmatched junction bases: 14. This CDR3 has 14 amino acids. CDR1 and CDR2 (germline): MNHEY, SVGEGT. In DNA, the CDR3 is TGTGCCAGCAGCGGGGGGGCCGTGACCAATGAGCAGTACTTC. Translation: CASSGGAVTNEQYF.

This clonotype was counted at least ten times. The chain recombines TRBV20-1 with TRBJ2-6; D is unclear. V was clipped by 0 bases and J by 2 bases, with 8 bases between them. Germline V lookup: CDR1 DFQATT, CDR2 SNEGSKA (reference sequence). The CDR3 loop spans 15 amino acids. This CDR3 reads CSARDEGPGANVLTF. CDR3 in DNA: TGCAGTGCTAGAGATGAAGGGCCTGGGGCCAACGTCCTGACTTTC.

This clonotype was recorded many times. This sequence joins TRBV5-1 and TRBJ2-3, with TRBD1 identical over 8 bases. CDR3 length: 15 amino acids. V dropped 2 bases and J dropped 6; count of bases not matched to a gene: 8. Germline assignment: CDR1 SGHRS and CDR2 YFSETQ. The CDR3, as DNA: TGCGCCAGCAGCTTCCGGACAGGGTCTCGGGATACGCAGTATTTT. Amino acids: CASSFRTGSRDTQYF.

With regard to this clonotype: This clone may be a read error of a much larger clone one base away. The gene calls are TRBV5-1 and TRBJ1-6; TRBD1 is a possible D gene (6 bases). Germline values: CDR1 SGHRS, CDR2 YFSETQ. V was shortened by 0 bases and J by 7 bases, with 14 bases between the two germline ends. This CDR3 spans 16 amino acids. The CDR3 is CASSLGGGSPNSPLHF. For the CDR3, the DNA is TGCGCCAGCAGCTTGGGTGGGGGCTCACCAAATTCACCCCTCCACTTT. Drawing the rest from reference TRBV5-1 and TRBJ1-6, the complete variable domain is KAGVTQTPRYLIKTRGQQVTLSCSPISGHRSVSWYQQTPGQGLQFLFEYFSETQRNKGNFPGRFSGRQFSNSRSEMNVSTLELGDSALYLCASSLGGGSPNSPLHFGNGTRLTVT.

This chain uses TRBV4-2 with TRBJ1-2; TRBD1 is a possible D gene (5 bases). Looked up from germline, CDR1 is LGHNA and CDR2 is YNFKEQ. There are 14 residues in the CDR3. The germline V and J ends were trimmed by 2 bases and 1 base, with 8 bases remaining between them. The CDR3 protein is CASSQRGNNYGYTF. The CDR3 DNA reads TGTGCCAGCAGCCAAAGGGGCAATAACTATGGCTACACCTTC.

This clonotype was seen many times. The chain carries TRBV20-1 and TRBJ2-3; the match to TRBD2 covers 8 bases. This CDR3 region has 16 residues. Germline V gene data show CDR1 as DFQATT and CDR2 as SNEGSKA (reference sequence). Trimming at V came to 0 bases and at J to 2 bases, leaving 7 bases not matched to a gene. DNA for the CDR3: TGCAGTGCTAGAGACACGTTAGCGGGATTCACAGATACGCAGTATTTT. Protein: CSARDTLAGFTDTQYF.

This clonotype was counted only a few times. The chain has TRBV20-1 and TRBJ2-7; the match to TRBD2 covers 8 bases. The germline V gene encodes CDR1 DFQATT and CDR2 SNEGSKA (reference sequence). J gave up 1 base and V 4 bases, and 9 bases lay outside the gene matches. The CDR3 contains 15 residues. The CDR3 loop is CSAIWGSGASYEQYF. CDR3 in DNA: TGCAGTGCTATTTGGGGTAGCGGGGCTTCCTACGAGCAGTACTTC.

This clonotype was seen repeatedly, ten times or more. V usage is TRBV6-5 and J usage is TRBJ2-3; D gene ambiguous. Germline CDR1 is MNHEY and CDR2 is SVGAGI. This CDR3 is 14 amino acids long. V was clipped by 5 bases and J by 1 base, with 10 bases between them. CDR3 in amino acids: CASSPLLRTDTQYF. The CDR3 nucleotides read TGTGCCAGCAGTCCACTCCTCCGCACAGATACGCAGTATTTT.

As for this clonotype: This could be a read error, since a much larger clone is one nucleotide away. The genes are TRBV20-1 and TRBJ1-2; D possibly corresponds to TRBD1 (6 bases). Per germline, CDR1 DFQATT and CDR2 SNEGSKA (reference sequence). V was trimmed by 5 bases and J by 13 bases, leaving 23 bases between them. This CDR3 is built from 13 residues. The CDR3 reads CSASGAPSSIGTF. The CDR3 region has the DNA TGCAGTGCTTCGGGGGCCCCATCTTCTATTGGCACCTTC.

The rearrangement joins TRBV20-1 to TRBJ2-3, with TRBD2 identical over 12 bases. V dropped 2 bases and J dropped 4; count of bases not matched to a gene: 4. This CDR3 is built from 15 residues. Germline V gene data show CDR1 as DFQATT and CDR2 as SNEGSKA (reference sequence). The CDR3 protein is CSARLTSGSADTQYF. In DNA form, the CDR3 reads TGCAGTGCTAGATTGACTAGCGGGAGCGCAGATACGCAGTATTTT.

In its sample, this clonotype was seen once. The rearrangement uses TRBV30 and TRBJ1-2; 7 bases line up with TRBD1. CDR1 and CDR2 (germline): GTSNPN, SVGIG (reference sequence). The CDR3 consists of 13 residues. J gave up 8 bases and V 3 bases, and 9 bases lay outside the gene matches. CDR3 in DNA: TGTGCCTGGAGGGTACGACAGGGTAACGGCTACACCTTC. Translating gives CAWRVRQGNGYTF.

This clonotype was seen many times. The rearrangement links TRBV20-1 to TRBJ1-2; 8 bases agree with TRBD1. The V gene's germline CDR1 is DFQATT and CDR2 SNEGSKA (reference sequence). The CDR3 runs to 16 residues. Trimming took 6 bases from V and 6 from J; bases not matched to a gene: 18. The CDR3 coding sequence is TGCAGTGCGCTGATGGAACCGACAGGGGAAGGTGATGGCTACACCTTC. Encoded protein: CSALMEPTGEGDGYTF.

Comments on this clonotype: A read error may be the cause here, since a much bigger clone is one base away. The gene calls are TRBV5-4 and TRBJ2-5, with 15 bases fitting TRBD2. This CDR3 is built from 18 residues. The junction had 15 bases not matched to a gene; V was cut back by 1 base and J by 11 bases. Germline-derived CDR1 and CDR2 are SGHNT and YYREEE (reference sequence). CDR3 DNA: TGTGCCAGCAGCTTGCCCGGACTAGCGGGGGGGGAGGGTAATGAGCAGTACTTC. Translation gives CASSLPGLAGGEGNEQYF.

In its sample, this clonotype was seen a few times. The chain combines TRBV21-1 with TRBJ1-1. TRBV21-1 is classified as a pseudogene. The CDR3 covers 19 residues. The DNA for the CDR3 is TGTGCCAGCAGCAAACCGAAACTAACAGAGACCAAAATGAACACTGAAGCTTTCTTT. Amino acids: CASSKPKLTETKMNTEAFF.

Remarks on this clonotype: The germline gene is not matched at one end of the junction; a read error may be the cause. The gene calls are TRBV9 and TRBJ2-6; either TRBD1 or TRBD2 may fit D (6 bases each). Germline V lookup: CDR1 SGDLS, CDR2 YYNGEE. The CDR3 consists of 15 residues. CDR3 nucleotides: TGTGCCAGCAGCGAGCCGGGGTCGGGGGCCGACGTCCTGACTTTC. Translating gives CASSEPGSGADVLTF.

About this clonotype itself: This could be a read error, since a much larger clone is one nucleotide away. V gene TRBV4-1 combines with J gene TRBJ1-4; no clear D. The V gene's germline CDR1 is MGHRA and CDR2 YSYEKL. The CDR3 runs to 16 residues. The CDR3 sequence: CTSSQPSKGPGEKLFF. CDR3 sequence (DNA): TGCACCAGCAGCCAACCCTCTAAAGGGCCGGGAGAAAAACTGTTTTTT.

The gene calls are TRBV9 and TRBJ2-7; 8 positions match TRBD2. The junction had 6 bases not matched to a gene; V was cut back by 0 bases and J by 4 bases. The germline V gene has CDR1 SGDLS and CDR2 YYNGEE. The length of the CDR3 is 15 residues. The CDR3 here is CASSVAGLDEYEQYF. The CDR3 DNA is TGTGCCAGCAGCGTAGCGGGACTAGATGAATACGAGCAGTACTTC.

At least ten counts were recorded for this clonotype. This chain joins TRBV12-3 or TRBV12-4 and TRBJ2-6; no clear D. Trimming cost V 5 bases and J 4 bases, with 9 bases left between them. This CDR3 comprises 14 residues. CDR3 loop: CASSRVSGANVLTF. CDR3 DNA: TGTGCCAGCAGTCGGGTAAGCGGGGCCAACGTCCTGACTTTC.

The table lists this clonotype with a few counts. The J gene is TRBJ1-1, the V gene TRBV4-3, with D tentatively TRBD1 (6 bases). The CDR3 consists of 16 residues. CDR1 LGHNA and CDR2 YSLEER come from the germline V gene. The V end was cut by 3 bases, the J end by 4 bases, with 18 bases between. The CDR3 DNA reads as TGCGCCAGCAGCCAGAGATCGGGGGGGCCGGTCACTGAAGCTTTCTTT. Its protein product is CASSQRSGGPVTEAFF.

The rearrangement links TRBV7-9 to TRBJ1-2, with unresolved D. The germline V gene encodes CDR1 SEHNR and CDR2 FQNEAQ (reference sequence). This CDR3 comprises 14 residues. Trimming left V 5 bases short and J 4 bases short, with 14 bases between. This chain's CDR3 is CASSPGVGIYGYTF. The CDR3 nucleotides are TGTGCCAGCAGCCCTGGGGTGGGTATCTATGGCTACACCTTC.

This clonotype was seen at least ten times. The chain employs TRBV11-2 and TRBJ2-7; D perhaps matches TRBD2 (5 bases). Germline V CDR1 and CDR2: SGHAT, FQNNGV. The length of the CDR3 is 15 residues. V was clipped by 0 bases and J by 2 bases, with 11 bases between them. The CDR3 DNA is TGTGCCAGCAGCTTAGATCGGTCGGGGACCTACGAGCAGTACTTC. Its protein product is CASSLDRSGTYEQYF.

This chain uses TRBV20-1 with TRBJ2-4; 9 bases are a match to TRBD2. This CDR3 spans 15 amino acids. Germline V gives CDR1 DFQATT, CDR2 SNEGSKA (reference sequence). Trimming took 0 bases from V and 7 from J; bases not matched to a gene: 7. The CDR3 loop is CSARDPSGVRNIQYF. CDR3 DNA: TGCAGTGCTAGAGATCCTAGCGGGGTACGGAACATTCAGTACTTC.

CDR3: CASSPAGWGGLTEQFF. The CDR3 coding sequence is TGCGCCAGCAGCCCAGCGGGGTGGGGGGGCCTCACTGAGCAGTTCTTC. J is TRBJ2-1 and V is TRBV4-1; maybe TRBD2 (7 bases). From germline, CDR1 is MGHRA and CDR2 YSYEKL. With 4 bases removed from V and 9 bases from J, the gap between germline ends came to 22 bases. The CDR3 has 16 amino acids.